Listed here are 24 T cell receptor beta chains from one sample, sequenced in a study of T cells in Graves' hyperthyroidism and ophthalmopathy. Researchers took RNA transcripts and amplified the TCR beta CDR3 regions from them. RT-PCR in the first round (using the HTBI primer set) targeted the TCR CDR3. Each CDR3 protein gets one entry after TCRdb re-called the multiplex PCR reads with MiXCR. The sample shows approximately 640,000 distinct CDR3 sequences, roughly 17% of them seen only once. The sample was blood. The receptors were gathered from a man in his fifties with Graves' hyperthyroidism.

In DNA, the CDR3 is TGCAGCGTTGGGGGGACAGGGGCAAGCAATGAGCAGTTCTTC. It is translated as CSVGGTGASNEQFF. V usage is TRBV29-1 and J usage is TRBJ2-1, with TRBD1 matching over 10 bases. The CDR3 consists of 14 residues. J was trimmed by 6 bases and V by 4 bases; bases with no gene match: 6. Germline V gene data show CDR1 as SQVTM and CDR2 as ANQGSEA.

This clonotype showed up many times. The chain joins TRBV28 to TRBJ2-2; tentatively, D is TRBD2 (6 bases). V lost 4 bases, J lost 1 base, and 16 bases lay in between. Germline V lookup: CDR1 MDHEN, CDR2 SYDVKM. The CDR3 is 17 amino acids. The CDR3 DNA reads TGTGCCAGCAGTTCCACCCTGACTAGTGTGAACACCGGGGAGCTGTTTTTT. This encodes CASSSTLTSVNTGELFF.

Many counts were recorded for this clonotype. The chain employs TRBV7-8 and TRBJ1-1; no firm D call. This CDR3 is built from 15 residues. Germline V CDR1 and CDR2: SGHVS, FQNEAQ. V was trimmed by 5 bases and J by 1 base, leaving 14 bases between them. CDR3 DNA: TGTGCCAGCAGCAATCCCGAGACCTCGAACACTGAAGCTTTCTTT. Residues: CASSNPETSNTEAFF.

This clonotype appeared a few times. The chain employs TRBV20-1 and TRBJ2-1; D perhaps matches TRBD1 (6 bases). CDR3 length equals 10 residues. The germline V gene has CDR1 DFQATT and CDR2 SNEGSKA (reference sequence). The CDR3: CSLQGNEQFF. Written as DNA, the CDR3 is TGCAGCCTACAGGGCAATGAGCAGTTCTTC.

The chain combines TRBV7-2 with TRBJ2-3; the D gene could be TRBD1 or TRBD2 (5 bases each). Trimming took off 5 bases at V and 5 bases at J, with 14 bases between the two ends. This CDR3 is 14 amino acids long. In germline, CDR1 is SGHTA, CDR2 FQGNSA. The CDR3 DNA sequence: TGTGCCAGCAGCACAAGGACTCAGGGAGATACGCAGTATTTT. This sequence encodes CASSTRTQGDTQYF.

The CDR3 protein is CASSLSTETFNGYTF. For the CDR3, the DNA is TGTGCCAGCAGCTTATCAACAGAAACATTCAATGGCTACACCTTC. V usage is TRBV7-2 and J usage is TRBJ1-2; D uncertain. CDR1 is SGHTA, CDR2 FQGNSA, per germline. The CDR3 is 15 residues long. V was shortened by 2 bases and J by 6 bases, with 16 bases between the two germline ends.

V gene TRBV20-1 combines with J gene TRBJ1-4; a possible D gene is TRBD1 (5 bases). The V end was cut by 3 bases, the J end by 3 bases, with 14 bases between. This CDR3 has 15 amino acids. Germline assignment: CDR1 DFQATT and CDR2 SNEGSKA (reference sequence). This CDR3 is CSASVRGFPNEKLFF. The DNA of the CDR3 is TGCAGTGCTAGTGTGAGGGGCTTCCCTAATGAAAAACTGTTTTTT.

The DNA for the CDR3 is TGTGCCAGCTCGACCGGTAGGGGGATGAACACTGAAGCTTTCTTT. Protein product: CASSTGRGMNTEAFF. V usage is TRBV18 and J usage is TRBJ1-1, with a weak D call TRBD1 (6 bases). The CDR3 has 15 residues. The V gene lost 6 bases and the J gene lost 0 bases, with 14 bases spanning the gap. Germline CDR1 is KGHSH and CDR2 is LQKENI.

About this clonotype itself: A junction boundary mismatches the germline segment, possibly from a read error. The genes are TRBV7-9 and TRBJ1-2; D not resolved. Germline loops: CDR1 SEHNR, CDR2 FQNEAQ (reference sequence). This CDR3 region has 14 residues. The CDR3 sequence: CASTKGGGVYGNTF. Written as DNA, the CDR3 is TGTGCCAGCACCAAAGGAGGTGGTGTTTATGGCAACACCTTC.

This chain uses TRBV18 with TRBJ2-7; TRBD2 aligns across 8 bases. The CDR3 runs to 16 residues. Germline V gene sequence: CDR1 KGHSH, CDR2 LQKENI. With V trimmed by 1 base and J by 0 bases, 5 bases remained unmatched. As DNA, the CDR3 is TGTGCCAGCTCACCACTAGCGGGACCTAGCTCCTACGAGCAGTACTTC. Its translation: CASSPLAGPSSYEQYF. The full variable domain, with the rest looked up from reference TRBV18 and TRBJ2-7, is NAGVMQNPRHLVRRRGQEARLRCSPMKGHSHVYWYRQLPEEGLKFMVYLQKENIIDESGMPKERFSAEFPKEGPSILRIQQVVRGDSAAYFCASSPLAGPSSYEQYFGPGTRLTVT.

The rearrangement links TRBV20-1 to TRBJ2-1; no firm D call. The length of the CDR3 is 16 residues. Trimming removed 0 bases from V and 0 bases from J, with 12 bases in between. Germline CDR1 DFQATT, CDR2 SNEGSKA (reference sequence). The CDR3 here is CSARDDWMSSYNEQFF. The CDR3 region has the DNA TGCAGTGCTAGAGATGATTGGATGAGCTCCTACAATGAGCAGTTCTTC.

Only one count was recorded for this clonotype. One end of the junction does not line up with germline, which may come from a read error. The CDR3 sequence: CVSSQDKWGTSVSYEQYF. CDR3 nucleotides: TGTGTCAGCAGCCAAGATAAGTGGGGCACTAGCGTCTCCTACGAGCAGTACTTC. The genes are TRBV3-1 and TRBJ2-7; 7 bases align to TRBD2. Germline assignment: CDR1 LGHDT and CDR2 YNNKEL (reference sequence). CDR3 length equals 18 residues.

The chain employs TRBV3-1 and TRBJ2-7; tentative D call: TRBD1 (6 bases). Germline V gives CDR1 LGHDT, CDR2 YNNKEL (reference sequence). CDR3 length: 14 amino acids. The V and J ends lost 3 bases and 3 bases respectively, with 12 bases between them. CDR3 loop: CASSQTDRLYEQYF. CDR3 DNA: TGTGCCAGCAGCCAGACCGACAGGCTCTACGAGCAGTACTTC.

The chain combines TRBV3-1 with TRBJ1-1; D unclear. The CDR3 consists of 14 residues. Germline CDR1 and CDR2: LGHDT and YNNKEL (reference sequence). V gave up 2 bases and J gave up 2 bases, with 9 bases separating them. CDR3 in amino acids: CASSQSEVNTEAFF. The CDR3 nucleotides read TGTGCCAGCAGCCAATCTGAGGTTAACACTGAAGCTTTCTTT.

The chain couples TRBV29-1 to TRBJ2-3; 7 positions agree with TRBD1. Germline V lookup: CDR1 SQVTM, CDR2 ANQGSEA. V shed 3 bases, J shed 2 bases, and the junction held 5 bases outside the gene matches. This CDR3 contains 14 residues. CDR3 nucleotide sequence: TGCAGCGTTGACGTGGGACAGATCACAGATACGCAGTATTTT. Protein sequence: CSVDVGQITDTQYF.

At least ten counts were recorded for this clonotype. The V and J genes are TRBV10-3 and TRBJ2-1; the match to TRBD2 covers 7 bases. The CDR3 extends over 16 amino acids. CDR1 is ENHRY and CDR2 is SYGVKD in the germline V gene. Trimming cost V 2 bases and J 0 bases; bases outside gene matches: 4. In nucleotides, the CDR3 is TGTGCCATCAGTGAGGGGGGGGGTAGCTCCTACAATGAGCAGTTCTTC. It codes for CAISEGGGSSYNEQFF.

The V gene is TRBV6-1, the J gene TRBJ2-3; 8 nucleotides agree with TRBD2. The CDR3 is made up of 14 amino acids. Germline values: CDR1 MNHNS, CDR2 SASEGT. V lost 8 bases, J lost 8 bases, and 12 bases stayed unmatched. CDR3 bases: TGTGCCAGCCACCCAGCGGGGGAGATGACTACGCAGTATTTT. Translated, it gives CASHPAGEMTTQYF.

Many counts were recorded for this clonotype. The V call is TRBV13, the J call TRBJ2-7; D remains unclear. V lost 4 bases to trimming and J lost 7 bases, with 8 bases between them. Per germline, CDR1 PRHDT and CDR2 FYEKMQ (reference sequence). CDR3 length: 11 residues. The CDR3 sequence is CASSSSTEQYF. CDR3 DNA: TGTGCCAGCAGCTCCTCGACGGAGCAGTACTTC.

In this sample, this clonotype turned up a few times. The chain has TRBV4-1 and TRBJ1-6; 10 bases match TRBD1. Germline lookup yields CDR1 MGHRA and CDR2 YSYEKL. This CDR3 contains 17 residues. V lost 3 bases and J lost 0; bases outside the gene matches: 2. In DNA, the CDR3 is TGCGCCAGCAGCCAGGACAGGGGGAACTCCTATAATTCACCCCTCCACTTT. It encodes CASSQDRGNSYNSPLHF.

This clonotype was seen repeatedly, ten times or more. The chain recombines TRBV28 with TRBJ2-7, with 12 nucleotides matching TRBD2. Looked up from germline, CDR1 is MDHEN and CDR2 is SYDVKM. The CDR3 runs 16 residues. V lost 4 bases, J lost 3 bases, and 7 bases stayed unmatched. CDR3 DNA: TGTGCCAGCAGTTCCCCCTTGGGACTAGCGGGCTACGAGCAGTACTTC. Residues: CASSSPLGLAGYEQYF.

V usage is TRBV28 and J usage is TRBJ2-3; TRBD2 agrees at 12 bases. Germline CDR1 MDHEN, CDR2 SYDVKM. The CDR3 has 16 amino acids. With 5 bases clipped from V and 2 bases from J, the junction kept 5 bases outside the gene matches. The CDR3 coding sequence is TGTGCCAGCAGTGCGAGACTAGCGGGGGACACAGATACGCAGTATTTT. This translates into CASSARLAGDTDTQYF.

Notes on this clonotype: A much bigger clone sits one base away, suggesting this may be a read error. V usage is TRBV7-3 and J usage is TRBJ2-3; 7 bases are a match to TRBD2. From germline, CDR1 is SGHTA and CDR2 FQGTGA. There are 17 residues in the CDR3. V lost 4 bases to trimming and J lost 0 bases; unmatched junction nucleotides: 10. As DNA, the CDR3 is TGTGCCAGCAGCTCAATGTCTAGCGGCTCTAGCACAGATACGCAGTATTTT. This sequence encodes CASSSMSSGSSTDTQYF.

This clonotype was observed at least ten times. The CDR3 DNA follows: TGTGCCAGCAGTAAACCGACAGGGGGCTTGGGGGATGAGCAGTTCTTC. Its translation is CASSKPTGGLGDEQFF. The chain uses TRBV12-3 or TRBV12-4 and TRBJ2-1, with TRBD1 identical over 10 bases. This CDR3 contains 16 residues. V trimming: 5 bases; J trimming: 8 bases; junction bases outside the gene matches: 12.

This clonotype has only a few counts. This chain joins TRBV12-3 or TRBV12-4 and TRBJ2-4, with 7 bases identical to TRBD1. Unmatched junction bases numbered 3, after V lost 4 bases and J lost 0 bases. This CDR3 has 15 amino acids. The CDR3 DNA is TGTGCCAGCAGTTCCGGGACAGTAGCCAAAAACATTCAGTACTTC. Protein: CASSSGTVAKNIQYF.